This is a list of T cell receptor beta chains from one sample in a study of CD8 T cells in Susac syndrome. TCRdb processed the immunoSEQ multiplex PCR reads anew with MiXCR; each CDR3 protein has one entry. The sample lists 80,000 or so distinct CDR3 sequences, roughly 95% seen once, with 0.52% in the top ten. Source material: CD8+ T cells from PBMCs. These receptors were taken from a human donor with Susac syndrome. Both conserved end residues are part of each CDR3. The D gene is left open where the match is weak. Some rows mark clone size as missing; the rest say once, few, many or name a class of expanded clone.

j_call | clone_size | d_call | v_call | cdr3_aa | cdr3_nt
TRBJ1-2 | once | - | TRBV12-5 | CASGLAEYQPYGYTF | TGTGCTAGTGGTTTGGCGGAATATCAGCCTTATGGCTACACCTTC
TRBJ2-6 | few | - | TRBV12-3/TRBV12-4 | CASTPSGANVLTF | TGTGCCAGCACCCCTTCTGGGGCCAACGTCCTGACTTTC
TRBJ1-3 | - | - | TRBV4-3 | CASTPEVILSGNTIYF | TGCGCCAGCACCCCGGAGGTTATCCTCTCTGGAAACACCATATATTTT
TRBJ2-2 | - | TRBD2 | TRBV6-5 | CASLAGWNTGELFF | TGTGCCAGTTTAGCGGGGTGGAACACCGGGGAGCTGTTTTTT
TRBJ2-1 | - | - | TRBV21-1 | CASSGRYEQFF | TGTGCCAGCAGCGGTCGGTATGAGCAGTTCTTC
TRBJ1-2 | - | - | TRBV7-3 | CASSAHGVWGGYTF | TGTGCCAGCAGCGCCCACGGGGTTTGGGGGGGCTACACCTTC
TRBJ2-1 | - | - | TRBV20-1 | CSARTGRPLDPYYNEQFF | TGCAGTGCCAGAACAGGACGTCCCCTAGACCCTTACTACAATGAGCAGTTCTTC
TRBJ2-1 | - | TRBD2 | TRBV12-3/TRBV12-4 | CASRELGLAGYNEQFF | TGTGCCAGCAGGGAACTGGGACTAGCGGGTTACAATGAGCAGTTCTTC
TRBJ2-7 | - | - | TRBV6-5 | CASYGGDINYEQYF | TGTGCCAGCTATGGAGGGGACATAAACTACGAGCAGTACTTC
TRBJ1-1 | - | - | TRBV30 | CAWGSGRTVKNTEAFF | TGTGCCTGGGGTTCGGGCAGGACAGTTAAGAACACTGAAGCTTTCTTT
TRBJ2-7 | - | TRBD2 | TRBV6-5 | CASSLLAGTTYEQYF | TGTGCCAGCAGTCTTTTAGCGGGGACGACCTACGAGCAGTACTTC
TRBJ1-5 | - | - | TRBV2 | CASRKGNQPQHF | TGTGCCAGCCGAAAGGGCAATCAGCCCCAGCATTTT
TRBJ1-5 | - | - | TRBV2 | CASTPKTDGNNQPQHF | TGTGCCAGCACCCCGAAGACTGACGGTAACAATCAGCCCCAGCATTTT
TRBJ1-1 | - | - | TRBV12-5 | CASGGNRQNTEAFF | TGTGCTAGTGGAGGAAATAGACAGAACACTGAAGCTTTCTTT